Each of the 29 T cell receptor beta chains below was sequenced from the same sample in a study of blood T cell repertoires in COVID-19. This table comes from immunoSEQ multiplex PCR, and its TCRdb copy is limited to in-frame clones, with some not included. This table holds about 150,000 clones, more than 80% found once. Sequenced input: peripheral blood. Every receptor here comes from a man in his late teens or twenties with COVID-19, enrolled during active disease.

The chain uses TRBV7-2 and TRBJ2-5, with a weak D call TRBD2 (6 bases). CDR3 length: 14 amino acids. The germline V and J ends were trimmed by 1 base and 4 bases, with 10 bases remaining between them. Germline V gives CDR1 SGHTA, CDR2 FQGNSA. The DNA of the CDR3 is TGTGCCAGCAGCTTAGTTGGGACTGCAGAGACCCAGTACTTC. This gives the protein CASSLVGTAETQYF.

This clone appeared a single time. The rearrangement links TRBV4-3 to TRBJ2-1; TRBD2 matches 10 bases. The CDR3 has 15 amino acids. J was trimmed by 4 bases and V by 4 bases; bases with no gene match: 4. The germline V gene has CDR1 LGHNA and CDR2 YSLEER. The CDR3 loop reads CASSPGLAEYNEQFF. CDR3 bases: TGCGCCAGCAGCCCAGGACTAGCGGAGTACAATGAGCAGTTCTTC.

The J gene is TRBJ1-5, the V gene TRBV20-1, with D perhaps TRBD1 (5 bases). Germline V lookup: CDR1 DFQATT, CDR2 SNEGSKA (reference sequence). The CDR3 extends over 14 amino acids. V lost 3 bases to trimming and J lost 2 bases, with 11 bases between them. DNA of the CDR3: TGCAGTGCTAGTCCCGGGGGGGGCAATCAGCCCCAGCATTTT. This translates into CSASPGGGNQPQHF.

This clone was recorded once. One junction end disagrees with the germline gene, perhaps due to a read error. CDR3 DNA sequence: TGCGCCAGCGGACGACAAGGGGGCTATGGTGAAAAACTGCTTTTT. Protein sequence: CASGRQGGYGEKLLF. V gene TRBV5-1 combines with J gene TRBJ1-4; the match to TRBD1 covers 7 bases. The CDR3 totals 15 residues. The germline V gene has CDR1 SGHRS and CDR2 YFSETQ.

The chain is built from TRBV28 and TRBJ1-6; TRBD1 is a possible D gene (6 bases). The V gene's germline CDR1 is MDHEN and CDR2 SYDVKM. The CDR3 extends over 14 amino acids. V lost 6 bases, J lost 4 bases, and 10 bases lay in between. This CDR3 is CASSHGTYNSPLHF. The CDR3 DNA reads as TGTGCCAGCAGCCACGGGACATATAATTCACCCCTCCACTTT. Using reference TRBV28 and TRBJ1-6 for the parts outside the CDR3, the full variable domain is DVKVTQSSRYLVKRTGEKVFLECVQDMDHENMFWYRQDPGLGLRLIYFSYDVKMKEKGDIPEGYSVSREKKERFSLILESASTNQTSMYLCASSHGTYNSPLHFGNGTRLTVT.

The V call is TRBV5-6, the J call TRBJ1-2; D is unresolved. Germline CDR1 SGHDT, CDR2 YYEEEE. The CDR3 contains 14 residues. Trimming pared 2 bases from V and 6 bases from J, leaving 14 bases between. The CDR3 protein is CASSFPTENHGYTF. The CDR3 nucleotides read TGTGCCAGCAGCTTCCCAACAGAGAACCATGGCTACACCTTC.

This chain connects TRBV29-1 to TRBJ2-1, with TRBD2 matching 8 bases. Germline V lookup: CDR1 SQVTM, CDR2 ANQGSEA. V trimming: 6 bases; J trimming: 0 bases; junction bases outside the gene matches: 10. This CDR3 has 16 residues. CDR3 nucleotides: TGCAGCGTGCCCTCTAGCGGGTCGAGCTCCTACAATGAGCAGTTCTTC. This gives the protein CSVPSSGSSSYNEQFF.

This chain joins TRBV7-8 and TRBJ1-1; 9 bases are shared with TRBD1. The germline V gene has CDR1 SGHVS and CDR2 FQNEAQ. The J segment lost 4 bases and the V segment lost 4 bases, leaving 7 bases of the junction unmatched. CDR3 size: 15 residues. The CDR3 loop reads CASSYPTGGVTEAFF. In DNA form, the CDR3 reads TGTGCCAGCAGCTACCCCACAGGGGGCGTCACTGAAGCTTTCTTT.

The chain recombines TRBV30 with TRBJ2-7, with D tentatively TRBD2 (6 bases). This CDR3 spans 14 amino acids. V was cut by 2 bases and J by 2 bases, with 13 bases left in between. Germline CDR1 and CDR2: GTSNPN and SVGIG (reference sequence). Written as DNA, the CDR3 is TGTGCCTGGAGTTCTGGGGGGAGAACCTACGAGCAGTACTTC. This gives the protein CAWSSGGRTYEQYF.

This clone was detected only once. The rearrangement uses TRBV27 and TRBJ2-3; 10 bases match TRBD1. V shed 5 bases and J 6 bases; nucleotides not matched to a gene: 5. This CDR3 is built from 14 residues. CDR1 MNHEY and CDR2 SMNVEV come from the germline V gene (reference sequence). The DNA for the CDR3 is TGTGCCAGCAGTCTGACAGGGGGCATTGATACGCAGTATTTT. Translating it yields CASSLTGGIDTQYF.

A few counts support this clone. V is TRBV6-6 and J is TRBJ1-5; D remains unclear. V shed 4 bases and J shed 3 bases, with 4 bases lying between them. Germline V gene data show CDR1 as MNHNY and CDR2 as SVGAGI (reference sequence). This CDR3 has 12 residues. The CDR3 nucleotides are TGTGCCAGCAGTTCCGTCAATCAGCCCCAGCATTTT. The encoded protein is CASSSVNQPQHF.

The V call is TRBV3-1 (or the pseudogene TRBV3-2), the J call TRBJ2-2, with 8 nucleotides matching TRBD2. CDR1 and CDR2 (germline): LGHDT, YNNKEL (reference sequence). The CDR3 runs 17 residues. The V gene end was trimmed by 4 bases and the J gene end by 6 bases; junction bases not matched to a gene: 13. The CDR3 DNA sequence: TGTGCCAGCAGCCCTCAGTGGGGAAGCGGGAGCCCCGGGGAGCTGTTTTTT. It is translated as CASSPQWGSGSPGELFF.

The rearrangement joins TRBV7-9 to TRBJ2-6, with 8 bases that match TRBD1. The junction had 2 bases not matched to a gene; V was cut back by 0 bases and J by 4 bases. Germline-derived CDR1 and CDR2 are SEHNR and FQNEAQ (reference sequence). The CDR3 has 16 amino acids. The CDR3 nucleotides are TGTGCCAGCAGCTTAGCCAGGGGGCTGGGGGCCAACGTCCTGACTTTC. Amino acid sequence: CASSLARGLGANVLTF.

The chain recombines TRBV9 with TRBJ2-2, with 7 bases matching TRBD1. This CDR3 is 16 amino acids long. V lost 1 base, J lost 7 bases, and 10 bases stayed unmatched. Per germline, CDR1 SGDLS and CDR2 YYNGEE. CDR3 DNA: TGTGCCAGCAGCGTACGGCAGGACAGGAATGGCGGGGAGCTGTTTTTT. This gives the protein CASSVRQDRNGGELFF. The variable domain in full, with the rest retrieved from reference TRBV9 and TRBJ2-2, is DSGVTQTPKHLITATGQRVTLRCSPRSGDLSVYWYQQSLDQGLQFLIQYYNGEERAKGNILERFSAQQFPDLHSELNLSSLELGDSALYFCASSVRQDRNGGELFFGEGSRLTVL.

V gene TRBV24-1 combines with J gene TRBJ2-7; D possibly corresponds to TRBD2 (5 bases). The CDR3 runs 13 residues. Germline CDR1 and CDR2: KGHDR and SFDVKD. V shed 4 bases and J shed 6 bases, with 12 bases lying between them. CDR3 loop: CATSEAERGEQYF. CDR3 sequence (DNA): TGTGCCACCAGTGAAGCGGAGCGTGGCGAGCAGTACTTC.

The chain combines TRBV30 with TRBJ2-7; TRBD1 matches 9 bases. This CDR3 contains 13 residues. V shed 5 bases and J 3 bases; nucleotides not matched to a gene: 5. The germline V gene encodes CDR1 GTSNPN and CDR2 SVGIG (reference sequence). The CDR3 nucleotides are TGTGCCTGGGCGATGACAGGGGGCTACGAGCAGTACTTC. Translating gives CAWAMTGGYEQYF.

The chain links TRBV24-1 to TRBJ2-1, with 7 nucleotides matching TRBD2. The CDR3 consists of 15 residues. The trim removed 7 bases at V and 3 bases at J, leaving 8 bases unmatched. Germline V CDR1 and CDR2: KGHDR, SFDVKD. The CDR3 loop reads CATSDGASGYNEQFF. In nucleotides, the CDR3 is TGTGCCACCAGCGATGGGGCTAGCGGCTACAATGAGCAGTTCTTC.

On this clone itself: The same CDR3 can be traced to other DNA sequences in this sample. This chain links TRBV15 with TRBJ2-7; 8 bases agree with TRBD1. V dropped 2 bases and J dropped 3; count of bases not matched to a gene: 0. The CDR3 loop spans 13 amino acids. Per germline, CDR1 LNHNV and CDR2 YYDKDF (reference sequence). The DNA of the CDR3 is TGTGCCACCAGCAGAACAGGGGGCTACGAGCAGTACTTC. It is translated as CATSRTGGYEQYF.

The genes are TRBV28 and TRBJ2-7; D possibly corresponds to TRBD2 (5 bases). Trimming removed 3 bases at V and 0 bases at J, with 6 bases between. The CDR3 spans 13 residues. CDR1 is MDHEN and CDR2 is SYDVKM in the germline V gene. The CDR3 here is CASSLRDSYEQYF. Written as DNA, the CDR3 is TGTGCCAGCAGTTTGAGGGACTCCTACGAGCAGTACTTC.

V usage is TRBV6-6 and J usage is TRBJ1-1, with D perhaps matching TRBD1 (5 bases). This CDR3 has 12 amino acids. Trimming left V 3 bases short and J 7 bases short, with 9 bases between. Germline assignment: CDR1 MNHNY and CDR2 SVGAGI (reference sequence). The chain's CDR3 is CASSYQGFEAFF. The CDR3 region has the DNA TGTGCCAGCAGTTATCAGGGCTTTGAAGCTTTCTTT.

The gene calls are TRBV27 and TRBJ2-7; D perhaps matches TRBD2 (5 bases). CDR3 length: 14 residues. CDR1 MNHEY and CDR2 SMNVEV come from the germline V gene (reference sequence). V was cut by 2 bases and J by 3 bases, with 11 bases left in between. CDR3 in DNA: TGTGCCAGCAGTTTAGTCGGAGGAGGCTACGAGCAGTACTTC. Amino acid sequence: CASSLVGGGYEQYF.

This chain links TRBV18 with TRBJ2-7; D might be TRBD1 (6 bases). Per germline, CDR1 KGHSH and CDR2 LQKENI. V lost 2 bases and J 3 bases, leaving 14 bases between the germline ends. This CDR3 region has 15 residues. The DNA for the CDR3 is TGTGCCAGCTCACCAACGCTCGGACAGATCTACGAGCAGTACTTC. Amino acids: CASSPTLGQIYEQYF.

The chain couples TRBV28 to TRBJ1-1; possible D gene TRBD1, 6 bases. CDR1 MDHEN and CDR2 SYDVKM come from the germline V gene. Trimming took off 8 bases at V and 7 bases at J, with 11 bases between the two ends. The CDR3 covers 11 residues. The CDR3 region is CASREGVEAFF. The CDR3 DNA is TGTGCCAGCCGTGAGGGGGTTGAAGCTTTCTTT. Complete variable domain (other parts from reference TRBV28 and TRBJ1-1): DVKVTQSSRYLVKRTGEKVFLECVQDMDHENMFWYRQDPGLGLRLIYFSYDVKMKEKGDIPEGYSVSREKKERFSLILESASTNQTSMYLCASREGVEAFFGQGTRLTVV.

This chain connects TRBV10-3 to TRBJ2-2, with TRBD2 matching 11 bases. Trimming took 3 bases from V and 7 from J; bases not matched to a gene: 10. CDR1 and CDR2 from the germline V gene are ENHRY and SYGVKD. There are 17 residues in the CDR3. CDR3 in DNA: TGTGCCATCAGTGAAGGTACTAGCGGGAGAACGGTCGGGGAGCTGTTTTTT. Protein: CAISEGTSGRTVGELFF.

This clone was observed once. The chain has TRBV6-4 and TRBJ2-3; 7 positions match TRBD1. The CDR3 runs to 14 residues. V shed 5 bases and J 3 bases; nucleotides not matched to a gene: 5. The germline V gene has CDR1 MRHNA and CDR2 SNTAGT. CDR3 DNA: TGTGCCAGCAGTACAGGGGTTTCGACAGATACGCAGTATTTT. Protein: CASSTGVSTDTQYF.

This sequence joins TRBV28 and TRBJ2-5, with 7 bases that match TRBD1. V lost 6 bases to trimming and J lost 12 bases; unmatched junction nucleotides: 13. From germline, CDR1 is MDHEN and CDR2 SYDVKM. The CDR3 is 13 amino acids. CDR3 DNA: TGTGCCAGCAGCCGACGGGACAGCCGACCGAAGTACTTC. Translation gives CASSRRDSRPKYF.

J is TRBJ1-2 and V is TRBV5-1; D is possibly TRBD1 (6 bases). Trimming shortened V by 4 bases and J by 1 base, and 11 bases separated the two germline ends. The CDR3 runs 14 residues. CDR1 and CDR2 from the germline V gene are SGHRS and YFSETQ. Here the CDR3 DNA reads TGCGCCAGCAGCGGGTGGGACAATAACTATGGCTACACCTTC. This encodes CASSGWDNNYGYTF.

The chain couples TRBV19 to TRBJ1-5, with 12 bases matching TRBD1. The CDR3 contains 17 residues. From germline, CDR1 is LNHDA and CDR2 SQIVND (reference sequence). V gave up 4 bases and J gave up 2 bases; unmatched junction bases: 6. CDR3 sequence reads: CASSTGTGGYGNQPQHF. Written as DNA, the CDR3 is TGTGCCAGTAGTACCGGGACAGGGGGCTATGGCAATCAGCCCCAGCATTTT.

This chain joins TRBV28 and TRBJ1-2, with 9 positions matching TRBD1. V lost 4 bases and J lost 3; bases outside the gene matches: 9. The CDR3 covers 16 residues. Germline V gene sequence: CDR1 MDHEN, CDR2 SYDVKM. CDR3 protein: CASSWKDRGLYYGYTF. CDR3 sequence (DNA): TGTGCCAGCAGTTGGAAGGACAGGGGATTATACTATGGCTACACCTTC.